This T cell receptor beta chain was sequenced in a study of Ad26.COV2.S vaccination and SARS-CoV-2 variants (TCRdb year 2021). In the study overall: Donors in the vaccine arm were drawn from COV1001, a multicentre, randomized, double-blind, placebo-controlled phase I-IIa trial testing Ad26.COV2.S in healthy adults. Dosing of Ad26.COV2.S was intramuscular, at either 5x10^10 or 1x10^11 viral particles, delivered as one shot or as two shots spaced 56 days apart. Sequencing of the TCRbeta repertoire served to evaluate the specificity and breadth of SARS-CoV-2-reactive T cell receptors following Ad26.COV2.S vaccination. The TCR-sequenced set comprised around 30 samples: roughly 19 Ad26.COV2.S vaccine recipients, 5 placebo recipients and 8 SARS-CoV-2 convalescent individuals. Trial participants were randomized into five groups of five: low-dose or high-dose Ad26.COV2.S given once or twice, or placebo on both occasions. Blinding of investigators to trial group allocation was maintained during experiments and outcome assessment.

General conclusions and limits of the study: Compared with placebo recipients, Ad26.COV2.S recipients showed higher spike-specific TCR breadth (P = 0.0014). Substantial breadth of spike-specific CD8+ and CD4+ T cell responses was reported after vaccination. Vaccine and placebo recipients had similar non-spike TCR breadth, a finding consistent with the vaccine containing only spike. The study was not powered for comparison of responses between vaccine doses or regimens. The authors noted that the TCR breadth and depth analyses may have underestimated total T cell responses.

The immunoSEQ Assay was used to sequence TCRbeta CDR3 regions. After extraction, genomic DNA underwent amplification by bias-controlled multiplex PCR, followed by high-throughput sequencing. In the source study's methods: To quantify the absolute abundance of every unique TCRbeta CDR3 region, sequences were collapsed and filtered. T cell fraction was estimated by normalizing TCRbeta template counts to usable DNA, which was measured by amplifying reference genes present in all nucleated cells. Repertoire TCRs were annotated as SARS-CoV-2-specific when V gene, CDR3 amino acid sequence and J gene were exactly matched to a known reactive TCR set. The reference SARS-CoV-2 TCR set came from MIRA and was filtered for enrichment in COVID-19-positive ImmuneCODE repertoires, removing public or cross-reactive TCRs. Based on the MIRA antigens, annotated TCRs were further analysed at the level of specific ORF or position within ORF. Breadth was defined as the number of annotated unique rearrangements divided by the total number of unique productive rearrangements, and depth was defined as the summed frequency of the annotated unique rearrangements. Two-sided Wilcoxon rank-sum tests were applied when comparing TCR breadth between groups. As stored in TCRdb, this immuneACCESS dataset retains in-frame rearrangements with V and J assigned. A fraction of the clones does not appear; measured against another copy, unresolved V genes explain less than half of the discrepancy, and the remainder lacks a known reason. V and J calls and clone size come straight from that table; D and trimming were deduced from the DNA. The sample table shows about 430,000 clones, and 75% to 95% are seen once. The ten largest make up 10% to 15% of the sample.

The sample's treatment or condition label, in plain terms: about 20 received Ad26.COV2.S at low or high dose, single or two shots; several received placebo; per-sample allocation not given. For vaccine and placebo recipients, the sequenced repertoires came from samples collected on day 63 after the first injection. Between 29 July and 7 August 2020, Cohort 1b enrolled some 25 adults aged 18-55 years at one site in Boston, USA. Ad26.COV2.S was a replication-incompetent adenovirus type 26 vector that expressed a prefusion-stabilized SARS-CoV-2 spike protein derived from the original Wuhan strain. Concerning this clone itself: Its antigen is currently not known. There are no base qualities to consult, and no much larger clone falls within one base.

Here the sequenced sample was peripheral blood, taken in a trial of Ad26.COV2.S vaccine versus placebo. The source is a person between 18 and 60 years old who received the Ad26.COV2.S COVID-19 vaccine or a placebo.

The sequenced DNA is TGTGCCAGCAGTCGACTAGCGGGAGCACTCAATGAGCAGTTCTTC. Its translation reads: CASSRLAGALNEQFF. The sequence links TRBV28 to TRBJ2-1, and TRBD2 aligns with 12 junction nucleotides. The CDR3 runs 15 amino acids, cysteine and phenylalanine included. Of the read, only the CDR3 DNA is kept; its 45 bases are in frame from base 1. CDR1 MDHEN and CDR2 SYDVKM are derived from the germline V gene. Unmatched junction bases come to 5, with V trimmed by 5 bases and J by 6 bases. The CDR3 plus the reference TRBV28 and TRBJ2-1 genes for the other parts give the full variable domain: DVKVTQSSRYLVKRTGEKVFLECVQDMDHENMFWYRQDPGLGLRLIYFSYDVKMKEKGDIPEGYSVSREKKERFSLILESASTNQTSMYLCASSRLAGALNEQFFGPGTRLTVL.